The 27 T cell receptor beta chains below come from one sample, sequenced in a study of blood T cell repertoires in COVID-19. Some clones are missing from TCRdb's copy, which holds only in-frame ones; the method was immunoSEQ multiplex PCR. The profile shows 70,000 to 100,000 clones, roughly 80% of them singletons. Sequenced input: peripheral blood. The receptor source for this set is a woman of 80 years or more with acute or convalescent COVID-19.

This chain connects TRBV7-9 to TRBJ1-1; tentative D call: TRBD1 (6 bases). Between the trimmed V and J ends, which lost 4 bases and 5 bases, there was a span of 20 bases. Germline CDR1 is SEHNR and CDR2 is FQNEAQ (reference sequence). This CDR3 region has 16 residues. DNA for the CDR3: TGTGCCAGCAGCTCCCCCTTTGGGGGCTCGGAGACTGAAGCTTTCTTT. Its protein is CASSSPFGGSETEAFF.

The chain links TRBV3-1 (or the pseudogene TRBV3-2) to TRBJ2-7, with 9 bases that match TRBD1. V shed 3 bases, J shed 6 bases, and the junction held 12 bases outside the gene matches. Germline V CDR1 and CDR2: LGHDT, YNNKEL (reference sequence). The CDR3 is 16 amino acids. CDR3 in DNA: TGTGCCAGCAGCCAGGAATCCGGGACAGGGATTCGCGAGCAGTACTTC. This gives the protein CASSQESGTGIREQYF.

The chain carries TRBV5-1 and TRBJ1-1, with a possible D match to TRBD1 (5 bases). The CDR3 runs 15 residues. Trimming removed 0 bases at V and 0 bases at J, with 9 bases between. Germline CDR1 and CDR2: SGHRS and YFSETQ. CDR3 in DNA: TGCGCCAGCAGCTTGGTTCCGGACATGAACACTGAAGCTTTCTTT. Translated: CASSLVPDMNTEAFF.

This chain uses TRBV24-1 with TRBJ2-7; 9 bases match TRBD1. The CDR3 is 15 amino acids. Looked up from germline, CDR1 is KGHDR and CDR2 is SFDVKD. J gave up 6 bases and V 3 bases, and 8 bases lay outside the gene matches. CDR3 protein: CATSDPGTGSGEQYF. CDR3 in DNA: TGTGCCACCAGTGATCCCGGGACAGGGAGTGGCGAGCAGTACTTC.

The chain couples TRBV19 to TRBJ2-1; 12 bases are a match to TRBD2. Germline-derived CDR1 and CDR2 are LNHDA and SQIVND (reference sequence). The CDR3 spans 13 residues. Trimming cost V 8 bases and J 8 bases; bases outside gene matches: 4. CDR3 in amino acids: CASRTSGVYEQFF. The DNA for the CDR3 is TGTGCCAGTCGGACTAGCGGGGTTTATGAGCAGTTCTTC.

V gene TRBV5-1 combines with J gene TRBJ2-6, with 7 bases aligning to TRBD2. This CDR3 spans 16 amino acids. The V gene end was trimmed by 1 base and the J gene end by 2 bases; junction bases not matched to a gene: 3. Germline assignment: CDR1 SGHRS and CDR2 YFSETQ. The CDR3 spells CASSLSGAAGANVLTF. In DNA form, the CDR3 reads TGCGCCAGCAGCTTGAGCGGGGCAGCTGGGGCCAACGTCCTGACTTTC.

This rearrangement joins TRBV19 to TRBJ1-6; D is undetermined. From germline, CDR1 is LNHDA and CDR2 SQIVND (reference sequence). There are 11 residues in the CDR3. Trimming cost V 4 bases and J 13 bases, with 8 bases left between them. Here the CDR3 reads CASSTGGPLHF. The CDR3 DNA follows: TGTGCCAGTAGTACCGGAGGGCCCCTCCACTTT.

The chain links TRBV19 to TRBJ1-5, with unresolved D. CDR3 length: 12 amino acids. Germline V gene data show CDR1 as LNHDA and CDR2 as SQIVND (reference sequence). V was shortened by 1 base and J by 7 bases, with 5 bases between the two germline ends. The CDR3 sequence is CASSIGRQPQHF. As DNA, the CDR3 is TGTGCCAGTAGTATAGGGCGGCAGCCCCAGCATTTT. Looking up the rest from reference TRBV19 and TRBJ1-5 gives the full variable domain: DGGITQSPKYLFRKEGQNVTLSCEQNLNHDAMYWYRQDPGQGLRLIYYSQIVNDFQKGDIAEGYSVSREKKESFPLTVTSAQKNPTAFYLCASSIGRQPQHFGDGTRLSIL.

The chain couples TRBV14 to TRBJ2-7, with TRBD1 matching 10 bases. Germline CDR1 is SGHDN and CDR2 is FVKESK. This CDR3 region has 12 residues. With V trimmed by 5 bases and J by 10 bases, 5 bases remained unmatched. CDR3 protein: CASSTGTGAQYF. The DNA of the CDR3 is TGTGCCAGCAGCACCGGGACAGGGGCTCAGTACTTC.

The CDR3: CASSLSGGRYEQYF. The CDR3 bases are TGTGCCAGCAGTTTATCCGGGGGGCGCTACGAGCAGTACTTC. The V gene is TRBV27, the J gene TRBJ2-7; weak D call: TRBD2 (7 bases). CDR3 length equals 14 residues. CDR1 is MNHEY, CDR2 SMNVEV, per germline (reference sequence). Trimming took 0 bases from V and 3 from J, leaving 9 bases between them.

V is TRBV7-9 and J is TRBJ2-7; D might be TRBD1 (6 bases). The CDR3 contains 13 residues. Germline V CDR1 and CDR2: SEHNR, FQNEAQ (reference sequence). Trimming cost V 5 bases and J 2 bases, with 10 bases left between them. The CDR3 loop reads CASSGDTTYEQYF. The CDR3 DNA sequence: TGTGCCAGCAGCGGGGACACCACCTACGAGCAGTACTTC.

The chain carries TRBV19 and TRBJ1-2; 8 bases agree with TRBD1. The CDR3 is made up of 14 amino acids. V dropped 7 bases and J dropped 6; count of bases not matched to a gene: 10. Germline assignment: CDR1 LNHDA and CDR2 SQIVND (reference sequence). CDR3 protein: CASNQRTGRDGYTF. The CDR3 DNA is TGTGCCAGTAATCAAAGGACAGGGAGAGATGGCTACACCTTC. The whole variable domain, filled in from reference TRBV19 and TRBJ1-2, reads DGGITQSPKYLFRKEGQNVTLSCEQNLNHDAMYWYRQDPGQGLRLIYYSQIVNDFQKGDIAEGYSVSREKKESFPLTVTSAQKNPTAFYLCASNQRTGRDGYTFGSGTRLTVV.

The rearrangement links TRBV5-1 to TRBJ1-1; 7 bases fit TRBD1. CDR3 length equals 14 residues. Germline CDR1 reads SGHRS; CDR2 reads YFSETQ. Germline trimming cut 2 bases from V and 0 bases from J; bases unmatched to any gene: 1. CDR3 DNA: TGCGCCAGCAGCTTCAGGGGGATGAACACTGAAGCTTTCTTT. Translating it yields CASSFRGMNTEAFF.

The chain links TRBV2 to TRBJ2-3, with a possible D match to TRBD1 (6 bases). CDR1 and CDR2 from the germline V gene are SNHLY and FYNNEI. V lost 6 bases and J 2 bases, leaving 9 bases between the germline ends. The CDR3 consists of 13 residues. The CDR3 reads CASRGQFTDTQYF. The CDR3 coding sequence is TGTGCCAGCAGAGGACAGTTCACAGATACGCAGTATTTT.

The chain combines TRBV19 with TRBJ1-2; 9 bases map to TRBD1. Germline V gene data show CDR1 as LNHDA and CDR2 as SQIVND (reference sequence). V gave up 7 bases and J gave up 3 bases; unmatched junction bases: 6. The CDR3 contains 14 residues. The CDR3 DNA reads TGTGCCAGTACCCAAAGACAGGGGGACTATGGCTACACCTTC. Translation: CASTQRQGDYGYTF. The variable domain in full, with the rest retrieved from reference TRBV19 and TRBJ1-2, is DGGITQSPKYLFRKEGQNVTLSCEQNLNHDAMYWYRQDPGQGLRLIYYSQIVNDFQKGDIAEGYSVSREKKESFPLTVTSAQKNPTAFYLCASTQRQGDYGYTFGSGTRLTVV.

This CDR3 is CASSRHLTQRGGDQETQYF. The DNA for the CDR3 is TGTGCCAGCAGCCGCCACTTGACTCAGCGGGGGGGCGATCAAGAGACCCAGTACTTC. V gene TRBV12-1 combines with J gene TRBJ2-5; the listed D gene, TRBD2, was not tested against the DNA. TRBV12-1 is designated a pseudogene. The CDR3 contains 19 residues.

The chain combines TRBV3-1 (or the pseudogene TRBV3-2) with TRBJ2-4; TRBD1 matches at 10 bases. The V and J ends lost 4 bases and 8 bases, in that order; junction bases with no gene match: 8. The CDR3 sequence is 15 residues long. Germline loops: CDR1 LGHDT, CDR2 YNNKEL (reference sequence). The CDR3 protein is CASSRWTGGFYIQYF. In DNA form, the CDR3 reads TGTGCCAGCAGCCGTTGGACAGGGGGATTTTACATTCAGTACTTC.

The rearrangement uses TRBV24-1 and TRBJ2-1, with D possibly matching TRBD1 (5 bases). Trimming cost V 3 bases and J 9 bases, with 14 bases left between them. Per germline, CDR1 KGHDR and CDR2 SFDVKD. This CDR3 is 14 amino acids long. CDR3 nucleotide sequence: TGTGCCACCAGTGATACCGACAGTCGAGGTGAGCAGTTCTTC. This sequence encodes CATSDTDSRGEQFF.

The V call is TRBV11-2, the J call TRBJ1-4; 8 bases line up with TRBD1. The CDR3 runs 14 residues. V lost 5 bases and J lost 11; bases outside the gene matches: 10. Germline V gene data show CDR1 as SGHAT and CDR2 as FQNNGV. CDR3 loop: CASSPSGQGFKLFF. Written as DNA, the CDR3 is TGTGCCAGCAGCCCTTCCGGACAGGGATTTAAACTGTTTTTT.

The chain carries TRBV5-4 and TRBJ1-1; no firm D call. Germline values: CDR1 SGHNT, CDR2 YYREEE (reference sequence). V shed 0 bases and J shed 1 base, with 4 bases lying between them. The CDR3 is 13 amino acids. The DNA of the CDR3 is TGTGCCAGCAGCTTGGCAGAGAACACTGAAGCTTTCTTT. Its protein is CASSLAENTEAFF.

The CDR3 is CASSVAGEKDTQYF. CDR3 coding DNA: TGCGCCAGCAGTGTGGCAGGGGAAAAAGATACGCAGTATTTT. The J gene is TRBJ2-3, the V gene TRBV10-1, with D possibly matching TRBD1 (6 bases). V lost 4 bases to trimming and J lost 5 bases, with 13 bases between them. Germline V gives CDR1 WNHNN, CDR2 SYGVQD (reference sequence). The CDR3 spans 14 residues.

The V call is TRBV5-6, the J call TRBJ2-7; the D is unclear. CDR3 size: 15 residues. The germline CDR1 and CDR2 sequences are SGHDT and YYEEEE. V was clipped by 4 bases and J by 0 bases, with 14 bases between them. The DNA for the CDR3 is TGTGCCAGCAGCATGGGCGGCCTTCACTCCTACGAGCAGTACTTC. Protein product: CASSMGGLHSYEQYF.

The genes are TRBV4-2 and TRBJ1-2, with D perhaps matching TRBD1 (5 bases). Deletions cut 4 bases from V and 6 bases from J, with 15 bases between. The CDR3 loop spans 14 amino acids. The germline V gene encodes CDR1 LGHNA and CDR2 YNFKEQ. The DNA for the CDR3 is TGTGCCAGCAGCCGAATGGTAGGGGCTGATGGCTACACCTTC. Its protein product is CASSRMVGADGYTF.

This chain's CDR3 is CASTLGTGGSPEAFF. The DNA of the CDR3 is TGTGCCAGCACTCTAGGGACAGGGGGTTCCCCTGAAGCTTTCTTT. V and J are TRBV7-2 and TRBJ1-1; 11 bases match TRBD1. The CDR3 is 15 amino acids. Losses at the gene ends were 7 bases for V and 6 bases for J; bases not matched to a gene: 10. Per germline, CDR1 SGHTA and CDR2 FQGNSA.

The chain combines TRBV27 with TRBJ2-1; 8 nucleotides match TRBD1. This CDR3 is 14 amino acids long. The ends lost 5 bases at V and 2 bases at J; junction bases unmatched: 2. In germline, CDR1 is MNHEY, CDR2 SMNVEV (reference sequence). CDR3 region: CASSRTGTYNEQFF. CDR3 coding DNA: TGTGCCAGCAGTAGGACAGGGACCTACAATGAGCAGTTCTTC.

The gene calls are TRBV29-1 and TRBJ2-3; perhaps TRBD2 as D (7 bases). Germline lookup yields CDR1 SQVTM and CDR2 ANQGSEA. CDR3 size: 15 residues. V lost 8 bases to trimming and J lost 2 bases, with 20 bases between them. The DNA of the CDR3 is TGCAGCTTACGTTCACGGGGGGCAAACACAGATACGCAGTATTTT. This codes for CSLRSRGANTDTQYF.

This chain uses TRBV6-5 with TRBJ2-7, with 7 bases lining up with TRBD1. Per germline, CDR1 MNHEY and CDR2 SVGAGI. The CDR3 has 14 residues. The ends lost 6 bases at V and 5 bases at J; junction bases unmatched: 10. The CDR3: CASSRGQTVNEQYF. CDR3 coding DNA: TGTGCCAGCAGCCGGGGACAGACGGTCAACGAGCAGTACTTC.